The 26 T cell receptor beta chains below all came from one sample that was sequenced in a study of blood T cells in healthy people across ages. Primers used in a second PCR of roughly 6 to 11 cycles were a sample-barcoded 5' primer and a J-beta primer mix. TCRdb re-called the 5' RACE reads with MiXCR, one entry per CDR3 protein. The sample lists 780,000 or so distinct CDR3 sequences, approximately 53% occurring once. The material sequenced was blood. The origin of the receptors is a middle-aged man in good health.

This clonotype was detected only a few times. CDR3 region: CASTPKVAGYEQYF. In nucleotides, the CDR3 is TGTGCCAGCACCCCTAAGGTAGCGGGCTACGAGCAGTACTTC. The chain uses TRBV7-2 and TRBJ2-7, with TRBD2 identical over 7 bases. The ends lost 7 bases at V and 3 bases at J; junction bases unmatched: 9. This CDR3 comprises 14 residues. CDR1 is SGHTA, CDR2 FQGNSA, per germline.

This clonotype was detected a few times. J is TRBJ2-7 and V is TRBV15; D is undetermined. The closer fit of TRBJ2-5 to the DNA end suggests the J call may be wrong. The length of the CDR3 is 12 residues. Germline V gene data show CDR1 as LNHNV and CDR2 as YYDKDF (reference sequence). CDR3 sequence: CATSTLVKTQYF. For the CDR3, the DNA is TGTGCCACCAGCACGCTTGTGAAGACCCAGTACTTC.

This clonotype was counted at least ten times. This rearrangement joins TRBV10-3 to TRBJ1-5, with unresolved D. Between the trimmed V and J ends, which lost 0 bases and 7 bases, there was a span of 16 bases. Germline-derived CDR1 and CDR2 are ENHRY and SYGVKD. This CDR3 has 16 amino acids. This chain's CDR3 is CAISESTGGSRQPQHF. CDR3 in DNA: TGTGCCATCAGTGAGTCAACGGGAGGCTCAAGACAGCCCCAGCATTTT.

The chain couples TRBV20-1 to TRBJ1-2, with TRBD1 as a possible D gene (6 bases). There are 16 residues in the CDR3. The V end was cut by 2 bases, the J end by 3 bases, with 19 bases between. The germline V gene encodes CDR1 DFQATT and CDR2 SNEGSKA (reference sequence). The CDR3 protein is CSARSQGRGRYYGYTF. The CDR3 DNA reads as TGCAGTGCTAGAAGCCAGGGCAGGGGCCGATACTATGGCTACACCTTC.

Only a few counts were recorded for this clonotype. The rearrangement uses TRBV5-6 and TRBJ2-7; D possibly uses TRBD1 or TRBD2 (6 bases each). The CDR3 loop spans 15 amino acids. Per germline, CDR1 SGHDT and CDR2 YYEEEE. Trimming pared 1 base from V and 6 bases from J, leaving 17 bases between. CDR3 protein: CASSLWGAGGSEQYF. DNA of the CDR3: TGTGCCAGCAGCTTGTGGGGGGCGGGCGGAAGCGAGCAGTACTTC.

The chain recombines TRBV28 with TRBJ1-2, with D perhaps TRBD1 (5 bases). The V and J ends lost 8 bases and 8 bases respectively, with 15 bases between them. Germline V CDR1 and CDR2: MDHEN, SYDVKM. This CDR3 has 12 amino acids. The CDR3 region is CASESWGFGYTF. CDR3 bases: TGTGCCAGCGAAAGCTGGGGCTTCGGCTACACCTTC.

This sequence joins TRBV7-2 and TRBJ2-7, with 8 bases that match TRBD2. The J call is uncertain, as TRBJ2-5 better fits the DNA end. The CDR3 runs 16 residues. Germline lookup yields CDR1 SGHTA and CDR2 FQGNSA. In nucleotides, the CDR3 is TGTGCCAGCAGCCATGGCGCCGGGACTAGGGTGGAGACCCAGTACTTC. Protein: CASSHGAGTRVETQYF.

CDR3 bases: TGTGCCAGCGGGCAGGGACTCAACTATGGCTACACCTTC. It yields the protein CASGQGLNYGYTF. This chain connects TRBV27 to TRBJ1-2, with D maybe TRBD1 (5 bases). The length of the CDR3 is 13 residues. V lost 8 bases, J lost 2 bases, and 12 bases lay in between. In germline, CDR1 is MNHEY, CDR2 SMNVEV (reference sequence).

This clonotype turned up a few times. V is TRBV20-1 and J is TRBJ2-1, with 9 bases lining up with TRBD2. CDR1 is DFQATT and CDR2 is SNEGSKA in the germline V gene (reference sequence). This CDR3 comprises 14 residues. J lost 1 base, V lost 4 bases, and 2 bases had no gene match. This CDR3 reads CSATRGGSYNEQFF. The CDR3 DNA reads TGCAGTGCTACGCGGGGGGGTTCCTACAATGAGCAGTTCTTC.

Only one count was recorded for this clonotype. The V and J genes are TRBV7-9 and TRBJ2-1, with D perhaps being TRBD1 or TRBD2 (7 bases each). The CDR3 loop spans 15 amino acids. Germline values: CDR1 SEHNR, CDR2 FQNEAQ (reference sequence). CDR3 bases: TGTAAACTACCAGGGGGGGACCCACCCAACAATGAGCAGTTCTTC. It is translated as CKLPGGDPPNNEQFF.

This chain connects TRBV6-2 or TRBV6-3 to TRBJ2-4; 7 bases agree with TRBD2. The DNA end favors TRBJ2-7, so the J call may be wrong. The length of the CDR3 is 12 residues. CDR1 and CDR2 (germline): MNHEY, SVGEGT. CDR3 coding DNA: TGTGCCAGTAGCGGGTTTGTTTACGAGCAGTACTTC. This sequence encodes CASSGFVYEQYF.

This clonotype has more than one count but fewer than ten. The chain recombines TRBV6-4 with TRBJ2-5; TRBD2 matches 11 bases. J gave up 11 bases and V 3 bases, and 11 bases lay outside the gene matches. Germline loops: CDR1 MRHNA, CDR2 SNTAGT. This CDR3 spans 15 amino acids. CDR3 amino acids: CASSEASGGWSEQYF. The CDR3 region has the DNA TGTGCCAGCAGTGAAGCTAGCGGGGGGTGGAGTGAGCAGTACTTC.

The rearrangement links TRBV7-9 to TRBJ2-5; D is uncertain. This CDR3 is 13 amino acids long. With 3 bases removed from V and 3 bases from J, the gap between germline ends came to 8 bases. Germline V lookup: CDR1 SEHNR, CDR2 FQNEAQ (reference sequence). The DNA for the CDR3 is TGTGCCAGCAGCTTCTTAGTAAAAGAGACCCAGTACTTC. Its protein is CASSFLVKETQYF.

V usage is TRBV28 and J usage is TRBJ2-3, with 7 bases aligning to TRBD2. Germline values: CDR1 MDHEN, CDR2 SYDVKM. V shed 7 bases and J 0 bases; nucleotides not matched to a gene: 7. This CDR3 contains 15 residues. CDR3 coding DNA: TGTGCCAGCACCGACCCGCGGGGGAGCACAGATACGCAGTATTTT. Translation gives CASTDPRGSTDTQYF.

The V gene is TRBV27, the J gene TRBJ2-1, with 8 nucleotides matching TRBD1. The CDR3 is made up of 13 amino acids. Trimming at V came to 8 bases and at J to 3 bases, leaving 3 bases not matched to a gene. Germline lookup yields CDR1 MNHEY and CDR2 SMNVEV (reference sequence). The CDR3 reads CASGRGLYNEQFF. As DNA, the CDR3 is TGTGCCAGCGGCAGGGGGCTCTACAATGAGCAGTTCTTC.

The chain has TRBV20-1 and TRBJ2-7; TRBD2 matches 11 bases. The CDR3 totals 14 residues. CDR1 is DFQATT and CDR2 is SNEGSKA in the germline V gene (reference sequence). V lost 3 bases to trimming and J lost 6 bases; unmatched junction nucleotides: 7. The CDR3 coding sequence is TGCAGTGCTAGGTTTAGCGGGAGGGCCCGCGAGCAGTACTTC. Translated: CSARFSGRAREQYF.

J is TRBJ2-7 and V is TRBV6-2 or TRBV6-3; 9 nucleotides line up with TRBD2. The CDR3 runs to 16 residues. Germline assignment: CDR1 MNHEY and CDR2 SVGEGT. Trimming removed 5 bases from V and 3 bases from J; junction bases left unmatched: 11. The CDR3 bases are TGTGCCAGCAGTCCCATCCAACTAGCGGGTTTCTACGAGCAGTACTTC. It translates to CASSPIQLAGFYEQYF.

The gene calls are TRBV7-9 and TRBJ2-1, with TRBD2 matching over 7 bases. With 3 bases clipped from V and 0 bases from J, the junction kept 5 bases outside the gene matches. The CDR3 length is 16 residues. Germline V CDR1 and CDR2: SEHNR, FQNEAQ (reference sequence). The CDR3 spells CASSFASGRSYNEQFF. For the CDR3, the DNA is TGTGCCAGCAGCTTTGCTAGCGGACGCTCCTACAATGAGCAGTTCTTC. Using reference TRBV7-9 and TRBJ2-1 for the parts outside the CDR3, the full variable domain is DTGVSQNPRHKITKRGQNVTFRCDPISEHNRLYWYRQTLGQGPEFLTYFQNEAQLEKSRLLSDRFSAERPKGSFSTLEIQRTEQGDSAMYLCASSFASGRSYNEQFFGPGTRLTVL.

The rearrangement links TRBV20-1 to TRBJ1-4; possibly TRBD1 for D (5 bases). Trimming removed 6 bases from V and 8 bases from J, with 16 bases in between. CDR3 length: 13 residues. Germline V CDR1 and CDR2: DFQATT, SNEGSKA (reference sequence). CDR3 region: CSAPDSFREKLFF. As DNA, the CDR3 is TGCAGTGCCCCTGACAGTTTCCGGGAAAAACTGTTTTTT.

This clonotype was counted a single time. The gene calls are TRBV6-5 and TRBJ1-5; unclear D gene. Trimming removed 5 bases from V and 7 bases from J, with 12 bases in between. Germline CDR1 reads MNHEY; CDR2 reads SVGAGI. The CDR3 is 13 amino acids. CDR3 sequence (DNA): TGTGCCAGCAGTCGCGGAAGTAAACAGCCCCAGCATTTT. It is translated as CASSRGSKQPQHF.

This chain links TRBV2 with TRBJ2-4, with D tentatively TRBD1 (6 bases). With the DNA end fitting TRBJ2-7 better, the J assignment may be wrong. CDR1 SNHLY and CDR2 FYNNEI come from the germline V gene. The CDR3 covers 14 residues. The CDR3 region is CASSDWTVNHEQYF. The CDR3 nucleotides are TGTGCCAGCAGTGACTGGACAGTCAACCACGAGCAGTACTTC.

This clonotype was picked up a small number of times. V and J are TRBV28 and TRBJ2-5; 7 bases fit TRBD1. This CDR3 is 15 amino acids long. Germline V CDR1 and CDR2: MDHEN, SYDVKM. The junction had 12 bases not matched to a gene; V was cut back by 8 bases and J by 3 bases. CDR3 amino acids: CASVLNRGVKETQYF. The DNA for the CDR3 is TGTGCCAGCGTATTAAACAGGGGAGTCAAAGAGACCCAGTACTTC.

The chain carries TRBV6-5 and TRBJ1-2; a weak D match, TRBD1 (5 bases). In germline, CDR1 is MNHEY, CDR2 SVGAGI. The CDR3 covers 16 residues. Trimming removed 0 bases from V and 4 bases from J, with 15 bases in between. Here the CDR3 reads CASSYSRRDSVYGYTF. CDR3 DNA: TGTGCCAGCAGTTACTCACGTCGAGACAGCGTCTATGGCTACACCTTC.

The rearrangement links TRBV6-2 or TRBV6-3 to TRBJ2-3; 7 nucleotides align to TRBD2. The V and J ends lost 3 bases and 1 base, in that order; junction bases with no gene match: 13. The CDR3 extends over 18 amino acids. Germline V gives CDR1 MNHEY, CDR2 SVGEGT. This chain's CDR3 is CASSYRLLGGSGTDTQYF. CDR3 bases: TGTGCCAGCAGTTATCGGCTCCTTGGCGGGAGTGGCACAGATACGCAGTATTTT.

This clonotype was counted only a few times. This chain links TRBV4-2 with TRBJ2-7; 10 bases fit TRBD2. Germline CDR1 is LGHNA and CDR2 is YNFKEQ. This CDR3 is 17 amino acids long. V lost 1 base and J lost 2; bases outside the gene matches: 8. CDR3 residues: CASSQAQGLAFTYEQYF. DNA of the CDR3: TGTGCCAGCAGCCAAGCCCAGGGACTAGCGTTTACCTACGAGCAGTACTTC.

V usage is TRBV20-1 and J usage is TRBJ2-1, with TRBD2 matching over 9 bases. The CDR3 is made up of 16 amino acids. The J segment lost 5 bases and the V segment lost 5 bases, leaving 13 bases of the junction unmatched. The germline V gene encodes CDR1 DFQATT and CDR2 SNEGSKA (reference sequence). CDR3 protein: CSAPAVAGVRDNEQFF. The CDR3 region has the DNA TGCAGTGCTCCCGCGGTAGCGGGAGTACGAGACAATGAGCAGTTCTTC.